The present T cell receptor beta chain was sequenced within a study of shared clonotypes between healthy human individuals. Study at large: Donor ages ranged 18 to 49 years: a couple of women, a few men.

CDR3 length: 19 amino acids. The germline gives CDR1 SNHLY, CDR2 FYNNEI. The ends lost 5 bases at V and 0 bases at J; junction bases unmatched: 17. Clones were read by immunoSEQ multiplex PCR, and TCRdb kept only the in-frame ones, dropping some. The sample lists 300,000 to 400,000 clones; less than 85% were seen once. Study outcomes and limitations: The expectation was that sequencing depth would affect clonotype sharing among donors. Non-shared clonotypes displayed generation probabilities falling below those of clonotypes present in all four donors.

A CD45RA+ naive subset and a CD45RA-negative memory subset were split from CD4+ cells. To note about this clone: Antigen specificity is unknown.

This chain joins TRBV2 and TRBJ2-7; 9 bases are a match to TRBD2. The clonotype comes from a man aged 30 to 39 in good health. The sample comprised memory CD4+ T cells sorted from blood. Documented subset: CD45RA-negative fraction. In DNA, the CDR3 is TGTGCCAGCAGTCCAATAATTTCGAGGCTAGCGGGAAGCTCCTACGAGCAGTACTTC. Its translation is CASSPIISRLAGSSYEQYF.